Below are 12 T cell receptor beta chains sequenced from a single sample in a study of T-cell reconstitution after alpha-beta-depleted transplantation in children. For TCRbeta, the library was prepared with unique molecular identifiers. Via MiXCR, TCRdb re-called the PCR reads, giving one row per CDR3 protein. The sample has around 490,000 distinct CDR3 sequences; over 9.5% are singletons. The sample here was PBMCs, mostly from graft donor cells, taken 180 days after TCRalphabeta/CD19-depleted stem cell transplant. The receptors originated from a female patient aged 2-9 years who had a stem cell transplant for aplastic anemia, so the T cells may come from the graft donor.

This clonotype has a handful of counts. J is TRBJ2-7 and V is TRBV6-2 or TRBV6-3, with 12 bases aligning to TRBD1. The CDR3 consists of 14 residues. With V trimmed by 5 bases and J by 5 bases, 4 bases remained unmatched. Germline V gene sequence: CDR1 MNHEY, CDR2 SVGEGT. The CDR3 nucleotides are TGTGCCAGCAGTCGGGACAGGGGGCTTCACGAGCAGTACGTC. This sequence encodes CASSRDRGLHEQYV.

This clonotype was counted a few times. The V gene is TRBV12-3 or TRBV12-4, the J gene TRBJ2-7; D is unclear. This CDR3 contains 15 residues. The V and J ends lost 8 bases and 5 bases respectively, with 22 bases between them. CDR3 bases: TGTGCCAGCTCCTCAAGCGCCAATCCTCCCGACGAGCAGTACTTC. Translation gives CASSSSANPPDEQYF.

This clonotype has only a few counts. This chain links TRBV12-3 or TRBV12-4 with TRBJ2-7; D gene uncertain. The CDR3 covers 13 residues. Trimming removed 2 bases from V and 2 bases from J, with 7 bases in between. Here the CDR3 reads CASSLSPTYEQYF. CDR3 nucleotides: TGTGCCAGCAGTTTATCCCCTACCTACGAGCAGTACTTC.

This clonotype has more than one count but fewer than ten. The chain recombines TRBV11-2 with TRBJ2-2; 13 bases are a match to TRBD2. Germline-derived CDR1 and CDR2 are SGHAT and FQNNGV. The CDR3 loop spans 17 amino acids. With 5 bases clipped from V and 6 bases from J, the junction kept 9 bases outside the gene matches. Here the CDR3 reads CASSLNRGLAGPGELFF. The CDR3 nucleotides are TGTGCCAGCAGCCTCAACAGGGGACTAGCGGGGCCCGGGGAGCTGTTTTTT.

This clonotype has more than one count but fewer than ten. The chain couples TRBV15 to TRBJ1-1; D is perhaps TRBD1 (5 bases). V lost 0 bases and J lost 3, with 11 bases in between. Germline V lookup: CDR1 LNHNV, CDR2 YYDKDF (reference sequence). The CDR3 totals 15 residues. The CDR3 region is CATSREGGLDTEAFF. CDR3 DNA: TGTGCCACCAGCAGAGAGGGGGGGTTGGACACTGAAGCTTTCTTT.

The table lists this clonotype with a few counts. CDR3 region: CASSLRDQRSYEQYF. The CDR3 nucleotides read TGTGCCAGCAGCTTGAGGGACCAACGATCCTACGAGCAGTACTTC. This sequence joins TRBV7-2 and TRBJ2-7; D tentatively fits TRBD1 or TRBD2 (5 bases each). There are 15 residues in the CDR3. Germline CDR1 is SGHTA and CDR2 is FQGNSA. Trimming shortened V by 3 bases and J by 1 base, and 13 bases separated the two germline ends. The full variable domain, in which reference TRBV7-2 and TRBJ2-7 provide the parts outside the CDR3, is GAGVSQSPSNKVTEKGKDVELRCDPISGHTALYWYRQSLGQGLEFLIYFQGNSAPDKSGLPSDRFSAERTGGSVSTLTIQRTQQEDSAVYLCASSLRDQRSYEQYFGPGTRLTVT.

This clonotype has at least ten counts. The V call is TRBV9, the J call TRBJ2-1; 14 bases line up with TRBD2. V lost 4 bases, J lost 5 bases, and 14 bases stayed unmatched. CDR3 length equals 19 residues. Germline lookup yields CDR1 SGDLS and CDR2 YYNGEE. The CDR3 sequence: CASSPFVGTSGSINNEQFF. The CDR3 nucleotides read TGTGCCAGCAGCCCCTTTGTAGGGACTAGCGGGAGTATCAACAATGAGCAGTTCTTC.

A few counts support this clonotype. The V call is TRBV20-1, the J call TRBJ2-5, with D maybe TRBD2 (6 bases). CDR1 and CDR2 from the germline V gene are DFQATT and SNEGSKA (reference sequence). The CDR3 consists of 17 residues. Trimming removed 0 bases at V and 2 bases at J, with 19 bases between. The CDR3 spells CSARDRRGLRPQETQYF. As DNA, the CDR3 is TGCAGTGCTAGAGATCGGAGGGGTCTCCGACCACAAGAGACCCAGTACTTC.

This clonotype was seen more than once but under ten times. The V call is TRBV10-3, the J call TRBJ2-1; 8 bases line up with TRBD1. The CDR3 sequence is 16 residues long. V gave up 4 bases and J gave up 8 bases; unmatched junction bases: 13. Germline V gene sequence: CDR1 ENHRY, CDR2 SYGVKD. The CDR3 spells CAISAPGQGPSDEQFF. CDR3 DNA: TGTGCCATCAGTGCTCCTGGACAGGGACCCTCGGATGAGCAGTTCTTC.

The chain employs TRBV6-1 and TRBJ2-2; D call uncertain. CDR3 size: 14 residues. V lost 7 bases to trimming and J lost 7 bases, with 16 bases between them. Germline V gives CDR1 MNHNS, CDR2 SASEGT. CDR3 coding DNA: TGTGCCAGCATCATAGGGCCCTCGGGCGGGGAGCTGTTTTTT. Its translation: CASIIGPSGGELFF.

This clonotype was observed at least ten times. J is TRBJ2-7 and V is TRBV5-1, with TRBD1 identical over 9 bases. J gave up 3 bases and V 4 bases, and 8 bases lay outside the gene matches. Germline assignment: CDR1 SGHRS and CDR2 YFSETQ. This CDR3 region has 15 residues. The CDR3 here is CASSLEGQGRYEQYF. In DNA form, the CDR3 reads TGCGCCAGCAGCCTCGAGGGACAGGGCCGCTACGAGCAGTACTTC.

V is TRBV5-1 and J is TRBJ2-7, with D unclear. V lost 4 bases to trimming and J lost 3 bases, with 17 bases between them. The CDR3 runs 15 residues. The germline V gene encodes CDR1 SGHRS and CDR2 YFSETQ. As DNA, the CDR3 is TGCGCCAGCAGCCAGGCTTGCCGGATAGTCTACGAGCAGTACGTC. Its translation: CASSQACRIVYEQYV.